The rows below give T cell receptor beta chains drawn from one sample of a study of CD8+ T cells in alopecia areata. TCRdb's copy holds only in-frame clones and misses some; the assay was immunoSEQ multiplex PCR. The sample carries roughly 180,000 clones, around half recorded once. The input for sequencing was CD8+ T cells sorted from blood, taken at week 24, from a patient treated with tofacitinib. Source of these receptors: a human donor with alopecia areata. Both conserved end residues are part of each CDR3. Each record gives: J gene, D gene, V gene, clone size, CDR3 protein, CDR3 DNA. A D gene is named only where the DNA matches it firmly. Rows may omit the clone size; those that give it use once, few, many or a size class.

j_gene: TRBJ2-5; d_gene: .; v_gene: TRBV25-1; abundance: few; CDR3aa: CASSEVEETQYF; CDR3nt: TGTGCCAGCAGTGAAGTGGAAGAGACCCAGTACTTC
j_gene: TRBJ2-3; d_gene: .; v_gene: TRBV15; abundance: .; CDR3aa: CATSGSSAEGSSTDTQYF; CDR3nt: TGTGCCACCAGCGGATCTAGCGCGGAAGGGTCTAGCACAGATACGCAGTATTTT
j_gene: TRBJ2-1; d_gene: TRBD1; v_gene: TRBV30; abundance: few; CDR3aa: CAWDGTGINEQFF; CDR3nt: TGTGCCTGGGATGGGACAGGGATAAATGAGCAGTTCTTC
j_gene: TRBJ1-1; d_gene: .; v_gene: TRBV5-6; abundance: .; CDR3aa: CASSFTANTEAFF; CDR3nt: TGTGCCAGCAGCTTTACAGCGAACACTGAAGCTTTCTTT
j_gene: TRBJ1-1; d_gene: TRBD1; v_gene: TRBV10-3; abundance: .; CDR3aa: CAISDGGGGTEAFF; CDR3nt: TGTGCCATCAGTGATGGAGGGGGCGGAACTGAAGCTTTCTTT
j_gene: TRBJ2-6; d_gene: .; v_gene: TRBV30; abundance: once; CDR3aa: CAWSVSANVLTF; CDR3nt: TGTGCCTGGAGTGTTTCGGCCAACGTCCTGACTTTC
j_gene: TRBJ1-5; d_gene: .; v_gene: TRBV2; abundance: .; CDR3aa: CASRTGGNQPQHF; CDR3nt: TGTGCCAGCAGGACAGGTGGCAATCAGCCCCAGCATTTT
j_gene: TRBJ1-1; d_gene: TRBD1; v_gene: TRBV29-1; abundance: few; CDR3aa: CSVTGVNTEAFF; CDR3nt: TGCAGCGTCACAGGGGTTAACACTGAAGCTTTCTTT
j_gene: TRBJ2-3; d_gene: TRBD2; v_gene: TRBV7-6; abundance: .; CDR3aa: CASSLTPGIGSGVTDTQYF; CDR3nt: TGTGCCAGCAGCTTAACTCCTGGGATAGGGAGCGGGGTTACAGATACGCAGTATTTT
j_gene: TRBJ2-7; d_gene: .; v_gene: TRBV2; abundance: .; CDR3aa: CASSESYDYEQYF; CDR3nt: TGTGCCAGCAGTGAGTCATATGACTACGAGCAGTACTTC
j_gene: TRBJ1-2; d_gene: .; v_gene: TRBV29-1; abundance: .; CDR3aa: CSVESGIYGYTF; CDR3nt: TGCAGCGTTGAATCCGGAATTTATGGCTACACCTTC
j_gene: TRBJ1-4; d_gene: TRBD1; v_gene: TRBV4-3; abundance: .; CDR3aa: CASSQVDRGGEKLFF; CDR3nt: TGCGCCAGCAGCCAAGTTGACAGGGGTGGTGAAAAACTGTTTTTT
j_gene: TRBJ2-1; d_gene: .; v_gene: TRBV30; abundance: .; CDR3aa: CAWSVPVEGNEQFF; CDR3nt: TGTGCCTGGAGTGTCCCGGTCGAGGGCAATGAGCAGTTCTTC
j_gene: TRBJ1-2; d_gene: .; v_gene: TRBV7-9; abundance: .; CDR3aa: CASSLADPVGGYTF; CDR3nt: TGTGCCAGCAGCTTAGCGGATCCCGTAGGTGGCTACACCTTC
j_gene: TRBJ1-2; d_gene: TRBD1; v_gene: TRBV7-9; abundance: .; CDR3aa: CASSGQMRTGGDYGYTF; CDR3nt: TGTGCCAGCAGCGGTCAGATGAGGACAGGGGGTGACTATGGCTACACCTTC
j_gene: TRBJ2-2; d_gene: .; v_gene: TRBV6-6; abundance: .; CDR3aa: CASSAGELFF; CDR3nt: TGTGCCAGCAGTGCCGGGGAGCTGTTTTTT
j_gene: TRBJ2-5; d_gene: .; v_gene: TRBV6-1; abundance: .; CDR3aa: CAISDRTQETQYF; CDR3nt: TGTGCCATATCCGACAGAACCCAAGAGACCCAGTACTTC
j_gene: TRBJ2-7; d_gene: .; v_gene: TRBV27; abundance: .; CDR3aa: CASSLSRTSYEQYF; CDR3nt: TGTGCCAGCAGTTTATCCCGGACTTCCTACGAGCAGTACTTC
j_gene: TRBJ2-7; d_gene: .; v_gene: TRBV10-3; abundance: few; CDR3aa: CAISESGDEQYF; CDR3nt: TGTGCCATCAGTGAGTCGGGGGACGAGCAGTACTTC
j_gene: TRBJ2-7; d_gene: TRBD2; v_gene: TRBV7-2; abundance: few; CDR3aa: CASSGEGYEQYF; CDR3nt: TGTGCCAGCAGTGGGGAGGGCTACGAGCAGTACTTC
j_gene: TRBJ2-1; d_gene: .; v_gene: TRBV14; abundance: .; CDR3aa: CASSHRTDRNEQFF; CDR3nt: TGTGCCAGCAGCCACAGAACGGACCGGAATGAGCAGTTCTTC